The 9 T cell receptor beta chains presented below share a single source sample, sequenced in a study of blood T cell repertoires in COVID-19. TCRdb's copy holds only in-frame clones and misses some; the assay was immunoSEQ multiplex PCR. This table has 250,000 or so clones, around 83% appearing once. The sample taken for sequencing was peripheral blood. The receptors come from a woman aged 40 to 55 who had recovered from COVID-19.

This clone has only one observation. The gene calls are TRBV24-1 and TRBJ2-3, with D perhaps TRBD2 (5 bases). Germline values: CDR1 KGHDR, CDR2 SFDVKD. Trimming pared 3 bases from V and 0 bases from J, leaving 12 bases between. CDR3 length: 16 residues. CDR3 in DNA: TGTGCCACCAGTGATCACGGGTGGACTAGCACAGATACGCAGTATTTT. The encoded protein is CATSDHGWTSTDTQYF.

J is TRBJ2-7 and V is TRBV4-2, with D possibly TRBD2 on 6 matching bases. Trimming removed 4 bases at V and 4 bases at J, with 14 bases between. The CDR3 runs to 14 residues. CDR1 is LGHNA and CDR2 is YNFKEQ in the germline V gene. Here the CDR3 reads CASSLDYTTYEQYF. The CDR3 coding sequence is TGTGCCAGCAGCCTGGACTATACGACGTACGAGCAGTACTTC.

The chain joins TRBV18 to TRBJ2-7; 7 bases are shared with TRBD1. V shed 2 bases, J shed 1 base, and the junction held 8 bases outside the gene matches. This CDR3 spans 16 amino acids. Germline loops: CDR1 KGHSH, CDR2 LQKENI. This chain's CDR3 is CASSPGSLTGSYEQYF. Here the CDR3 DNA reads TGTGCCAGCTCACCAGGATCACTGACAGGGTCCTACGAGCAGTACTTC. Variable domain in full (rest from reference TRBV18 and TRBJ2-7): NAGVMQNPRHLVRRRGQEARLRCSPMKGHSHVYWYRQLPEEGLKFMVYLQKENIIDESGMPKERFSAEFPKEGPSILRIQQVVRGDSAAYFCASSPGSLTGSYEQYFGPGTRLTVT.

The chain employs TRBV5-1 and TRBJ1-1; tentatively, D is TRBD1 (6 bases). CDR1 is SGHRS, CDR2 YFSETQ, per germline. The CDR3 spans 14 residues. V was shortened by 3 bases and J by 6 bases, with 15 bases between the two germline ends. DNA of the CDR3: TGCGCCAGCAGCTGGGGGCCGGGAGGCGCTGAAGCTTTCTTT. It specifies CASSWGPGGAEAFF.

V usage is TRBV5-8 and J usage is TRBJ1-5; TRBD1 is a possible D gene (5 bases). CDR1 SGHTS and CDR2 YDEGEE come from the germline V gene. Trimming removed 1 base from V and 7 bases from J, with 12 bases in between. The CDR3 is 14 residues long. CDR3 nucleotide sequence: TGTGCCAGCAGCTTGAGGCAGGGCCAACAGCCCCAGCATTTT. Translating it yields CASSLRQGQQPQHF.

The chain uses TRBV9 and TRBJ2-2; the D gene is possibly TRBD1 (6 bases). The CDR3 extends over 16 amino acids. Germline CDR1 and CDR2: SGDLS and YYNGEE. Trimming left V 4 bases short and J 0 bases short, with 13 bases between. The CDR3 bases are TGTGCCAGCAGCAGGGGGATAGATGCGAACACCGGGGAGCTGTTTTTT. Translation gives CASSRGIDANTGELFF.

V usage is TRBV5-1 and J usage is TRBJ2-1, with D perhaps matching TRBD1 (6 bases). The germline gives CDR1 SGHRS, CDR2 YFSETQ. V was pared by 4 bases and J by 9 bases, with 14 bases between. This CDR3 region has 13 residues. CDR3 region: CASSATGLAEQFF. DNA of the CDR3: TGCGCCAGCAGCGCTACAGGGTTAGCTGAGCAGTTCTTC.

The count of this clone is one. V gene TRBV7-9 combines with J gene TRBJ1-4; D gene unclear. The CDR3 is 17 amino acids. Germline V gene data show CDR1 as SEHNR and CDR2 as FQNEAQ (reference sequence). V lost 1 base to trimming and J lost 0 bases, with 12 bases between them. CDR3: CASSLGWGVATNEKLFF. The DNA of the CDR3 is TGTGCCAGCAGCTTAGGTTGGGGAGTTGCAACTAATGAAAAACTGTTTTTT.

V gene TRBV28 combines with J gene TRBJ1-6; 9 bases map to TRBD1. V shed 5 bases and J 6 bases; nucleotides not matched to a gene: 8. Germline loops: CDR1 MDHEN, CDR2 SYDVKM. The CDR3 runs 16 residues. This chain's CDR3 is CASSPPGQGINSPLHF. The CDR3 coding sequence is TGTGCCAGCAGTCCCCCGGGACAGGGAATTAATTCACCCCTCCACTTT. Full variable domain (outside the CDR3, taken from reference TRBV28 and TRBJ1-6): DVKVTQSSRYLVKRTGEKVFLECVQDMDHENMFWYRQDPGLGLRLIYFSYDVKMKEKGDIPEGYSVSREKKERFSLILESASTNQTSMYLCASSPPGQGINSPLHFGNGTRLTVT.